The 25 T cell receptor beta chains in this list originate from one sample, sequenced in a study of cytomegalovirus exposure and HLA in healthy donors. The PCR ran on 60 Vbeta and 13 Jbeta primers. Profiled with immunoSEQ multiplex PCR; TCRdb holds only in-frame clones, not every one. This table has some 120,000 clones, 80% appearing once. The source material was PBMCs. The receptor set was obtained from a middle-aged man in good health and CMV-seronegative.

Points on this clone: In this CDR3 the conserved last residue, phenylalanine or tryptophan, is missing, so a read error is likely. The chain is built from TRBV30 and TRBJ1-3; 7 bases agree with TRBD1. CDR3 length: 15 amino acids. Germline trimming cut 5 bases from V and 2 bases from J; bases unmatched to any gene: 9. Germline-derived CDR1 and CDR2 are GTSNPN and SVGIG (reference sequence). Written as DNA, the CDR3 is TGTGCCTGGGGTAAAACAGGGGATGCTGGAAACACCATATATGTT. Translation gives CAWGKTGDAGNTIYV.

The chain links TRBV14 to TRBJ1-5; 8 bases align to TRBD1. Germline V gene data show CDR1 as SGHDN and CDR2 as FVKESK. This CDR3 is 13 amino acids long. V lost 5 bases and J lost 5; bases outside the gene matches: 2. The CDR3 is CASSKTGDQPQHF. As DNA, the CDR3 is TGTGCCAGCAGCAAGACAGGGGATCAGCCCCAGCATTTT.

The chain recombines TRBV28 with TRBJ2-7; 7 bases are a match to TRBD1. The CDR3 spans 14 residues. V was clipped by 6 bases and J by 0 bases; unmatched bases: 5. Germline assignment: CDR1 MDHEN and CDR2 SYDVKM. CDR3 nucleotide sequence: TGTGCCAGCAGAAAACAGGGGAGCTCCTACGAGCAGTACTTC. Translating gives CASRKQGSSYEQYF. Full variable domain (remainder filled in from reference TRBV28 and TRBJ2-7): DVKVTQSSRYLVKRTGEKVFLECVQDMDHENMFWYRQDPGLGLRLIYFSYDVKMKEKGDIPEGYSVSREKKERFSLILESASTNQTSMYLCASRKQGSSYEQYFGPGTRLTVT.

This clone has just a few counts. The CDR3 loop is CASSLGTSGNTGELFF. In DNA form, the CDR3 reads TGTGCCAGCAGCTTGGGGACTAGCGGGAACACCGGGGAGCTGTTTTTT. The V call is TRBV7-3, the J call TRBJ2-2, with 11 bases aligning to TRBD2. Looked up from germline, CDR1 is SGHTA and CDR2 is FQGTGA. Trimming at V came to 3 bases and at J to 1 base, leaving 1 base not matched to a gene. The CDR3 is made up of 16 amino acids.

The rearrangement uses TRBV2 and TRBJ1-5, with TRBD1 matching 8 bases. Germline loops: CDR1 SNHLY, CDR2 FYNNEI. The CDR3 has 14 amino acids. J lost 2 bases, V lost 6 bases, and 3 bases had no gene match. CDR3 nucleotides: TGTGCCAGCAGGAAGACAGGGGGCAATCAGCCCCAGCATTTT. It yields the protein CASRKTGGNQPQHF.

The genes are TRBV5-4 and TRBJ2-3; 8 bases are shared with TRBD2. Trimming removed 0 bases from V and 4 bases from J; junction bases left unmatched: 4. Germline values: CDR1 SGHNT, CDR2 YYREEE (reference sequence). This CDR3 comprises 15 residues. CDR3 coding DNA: TGTGCCAGCAGCTTGGAGGCTAGCGGGCCAGATACGCAGTATTTT. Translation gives CASSLEASGPDTQYF.

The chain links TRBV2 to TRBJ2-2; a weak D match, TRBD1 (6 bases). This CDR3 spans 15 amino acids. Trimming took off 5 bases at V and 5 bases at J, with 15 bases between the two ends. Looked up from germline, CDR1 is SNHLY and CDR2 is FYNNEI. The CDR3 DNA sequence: TGTGCCAGCAGTCCTCAGGGGTACTTAACCGGGGAGCTGTTTTTT. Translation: CASSPQGYLTGELFF. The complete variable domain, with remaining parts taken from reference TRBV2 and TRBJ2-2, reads EPEVTQTPSHQVTQMGQEVILRCVPISNHLYFYWYRQILGQKVEFLVSFYNNEISEKSEIFDDQFSVERPDGSNFTLKIRSTKLEDSAMYFCASSPQGYLTGELFFGEGSRLTVL.

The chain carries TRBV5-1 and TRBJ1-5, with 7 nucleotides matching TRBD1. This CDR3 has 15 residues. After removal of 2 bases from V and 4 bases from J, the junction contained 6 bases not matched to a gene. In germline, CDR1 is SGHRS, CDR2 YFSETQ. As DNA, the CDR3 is TGCGCCAGCAGCTTAGGGGGACAGCTTAATCAGCCCCAGCATTTT. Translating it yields CASSLGGQLNQPQHF.

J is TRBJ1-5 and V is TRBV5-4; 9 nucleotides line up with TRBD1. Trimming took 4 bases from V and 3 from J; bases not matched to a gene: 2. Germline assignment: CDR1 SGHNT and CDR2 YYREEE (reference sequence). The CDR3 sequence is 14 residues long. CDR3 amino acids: CASSRDRDNQPQHF. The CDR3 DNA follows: TGTGCCAGCAGCCGGGACAGGGACAATCAGCCCCAGCATTTT.

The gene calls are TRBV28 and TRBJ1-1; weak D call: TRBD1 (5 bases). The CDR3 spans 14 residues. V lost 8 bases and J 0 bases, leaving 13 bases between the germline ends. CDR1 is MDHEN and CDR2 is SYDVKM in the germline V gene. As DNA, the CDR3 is TGTGCCAGCTACCGGGGGAGTATGAACACTGAAGCTTTCTTT. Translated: CASYRGSMNTEAFF.

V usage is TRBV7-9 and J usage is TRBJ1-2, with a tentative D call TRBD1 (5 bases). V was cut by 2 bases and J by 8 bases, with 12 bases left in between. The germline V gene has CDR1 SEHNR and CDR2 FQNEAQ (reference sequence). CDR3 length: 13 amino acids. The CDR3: CASSLRQGDGYTF. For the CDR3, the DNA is TGTGCCAGCAGCTTAAGGCAGGGCGACGGCTACACCTTC.

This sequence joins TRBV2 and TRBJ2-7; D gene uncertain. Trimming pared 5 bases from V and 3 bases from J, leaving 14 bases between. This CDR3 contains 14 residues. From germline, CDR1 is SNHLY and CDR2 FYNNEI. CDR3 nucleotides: TGTGCCAGCAGTCCAAACTGGGCAGGCTACGAGCAGTACTTC. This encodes CASSPNWAGYEQYF.

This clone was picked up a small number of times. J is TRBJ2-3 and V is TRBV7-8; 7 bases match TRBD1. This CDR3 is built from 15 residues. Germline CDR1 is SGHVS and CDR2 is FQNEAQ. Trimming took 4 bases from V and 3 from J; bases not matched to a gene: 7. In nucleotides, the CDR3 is TGTGCCAGCAGCTCCCGGACAGGACAGACAGATACGCAGTATTTT. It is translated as CASSSRTGQTDTQYF. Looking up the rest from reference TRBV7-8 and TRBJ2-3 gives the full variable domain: GAGVSQSPRYKVAKRGQDVALRCDPISGHVSLFWYQQALGQGPEFLTYFQNEAQLDKSGLPSDRFFAERPEGSVSTLKIQRTQQEDSAVYLCASSSRTGQTDTQYFGPGTRLTVL.

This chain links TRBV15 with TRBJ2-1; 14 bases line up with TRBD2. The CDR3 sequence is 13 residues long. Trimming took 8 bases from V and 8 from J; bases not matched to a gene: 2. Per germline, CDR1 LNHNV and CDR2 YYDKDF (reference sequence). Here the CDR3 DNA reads TGTGCCACCGGGACTAGCGGGAGCTATGAGCAGTTCTTC. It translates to CATGTSGSYEQFF.

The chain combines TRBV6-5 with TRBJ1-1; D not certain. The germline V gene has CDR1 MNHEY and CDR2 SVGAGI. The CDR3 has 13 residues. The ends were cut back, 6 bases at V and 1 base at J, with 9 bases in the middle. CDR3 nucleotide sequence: TGTGCCAGCAGCGAACACCAGAACACTGAAGCTTTCTTT. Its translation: CASSEHQNTEAFF.

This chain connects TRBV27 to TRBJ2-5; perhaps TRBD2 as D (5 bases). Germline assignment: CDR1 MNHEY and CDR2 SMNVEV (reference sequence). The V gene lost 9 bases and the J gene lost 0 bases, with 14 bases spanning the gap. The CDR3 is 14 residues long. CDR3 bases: TGTGCCAGGACGGAGGCTACGTACCAAGAGACCCAGTACTTC. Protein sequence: CARTEATYQETQYF.

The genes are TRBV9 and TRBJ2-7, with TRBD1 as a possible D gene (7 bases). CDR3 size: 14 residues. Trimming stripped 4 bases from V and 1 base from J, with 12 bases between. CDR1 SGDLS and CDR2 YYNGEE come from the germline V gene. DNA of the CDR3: TGTGCCAGCAGCCCGGGGGACAGTTCCTACGAGCAGTACTTC. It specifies CASSPGDSSYEQYF.

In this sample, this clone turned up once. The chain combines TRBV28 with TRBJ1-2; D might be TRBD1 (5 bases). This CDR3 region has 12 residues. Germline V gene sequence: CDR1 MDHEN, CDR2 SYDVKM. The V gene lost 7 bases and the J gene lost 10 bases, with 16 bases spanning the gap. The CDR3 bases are TGTGCCAGCAATAGTCAAGGGGTGGACTACACCTTC. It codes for CASNSQGVDYTF.

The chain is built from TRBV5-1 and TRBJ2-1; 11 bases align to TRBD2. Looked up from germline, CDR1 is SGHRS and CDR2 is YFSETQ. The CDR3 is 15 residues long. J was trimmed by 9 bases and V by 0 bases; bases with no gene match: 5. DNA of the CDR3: TGCGCCAGCAGCTTGGGTACTAGCGGGAGCTTTGAGCAGTTCTTC. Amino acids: CASSLGTSGSFEQFF. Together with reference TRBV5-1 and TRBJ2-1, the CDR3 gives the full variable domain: KAGVTQTPRYLIKTRGQQVTLSCSPISGHRSVSWYQQTPGQGLQFLFEYFSETQRNKGNFPGRFSGRQFSNSRSEMNVSTLELGDSALYLCASSLGTSGSFEQFFGPGTRLTVL.

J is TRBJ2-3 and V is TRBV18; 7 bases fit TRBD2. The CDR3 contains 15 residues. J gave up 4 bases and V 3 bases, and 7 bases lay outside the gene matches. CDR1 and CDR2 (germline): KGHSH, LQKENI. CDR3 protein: CASSPSGMGPDTQYF. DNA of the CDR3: TGTGCCAGCTCACCGAGCGGGATGGGCCCAGATACGCAGTATTTT.

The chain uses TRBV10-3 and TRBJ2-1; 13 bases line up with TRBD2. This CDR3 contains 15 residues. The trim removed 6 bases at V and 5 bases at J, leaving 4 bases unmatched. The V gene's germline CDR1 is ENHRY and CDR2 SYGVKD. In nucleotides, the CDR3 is TGTGCCATCAGGGGGACTAGCGGGGTCGACAATGAGCAGTTCTTC. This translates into CAIRGTSGVDNEQFF.

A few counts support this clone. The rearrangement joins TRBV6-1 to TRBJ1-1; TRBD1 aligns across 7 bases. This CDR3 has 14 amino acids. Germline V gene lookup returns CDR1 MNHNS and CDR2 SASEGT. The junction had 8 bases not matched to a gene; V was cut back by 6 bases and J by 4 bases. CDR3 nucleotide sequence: TGTGCCAGCAGATTTGGACAGGAGAGCACTGAAGCTTTCTTT. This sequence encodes CASRFGQESTEAFF.

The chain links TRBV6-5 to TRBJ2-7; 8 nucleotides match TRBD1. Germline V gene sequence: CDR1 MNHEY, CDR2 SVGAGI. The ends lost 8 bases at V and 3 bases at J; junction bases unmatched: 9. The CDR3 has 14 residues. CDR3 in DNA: TGTGCCAGCCATCGGACAGGGAAAGGCTACGAGCAGTACTTC. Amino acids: CASHRTGKGYEQYF.

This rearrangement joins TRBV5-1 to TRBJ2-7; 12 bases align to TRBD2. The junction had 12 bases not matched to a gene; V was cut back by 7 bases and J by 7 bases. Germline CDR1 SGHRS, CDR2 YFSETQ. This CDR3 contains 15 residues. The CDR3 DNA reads TGCGCCAGCTCACGTCTAGCGGGAGGGCCGGGGGAGCAGTACTTC. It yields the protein CASSRLAGGPGEQYF.

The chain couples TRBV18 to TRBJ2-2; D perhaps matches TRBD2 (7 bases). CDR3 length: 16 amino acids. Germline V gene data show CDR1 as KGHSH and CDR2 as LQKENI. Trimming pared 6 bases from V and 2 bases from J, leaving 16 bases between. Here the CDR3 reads CASSPEGGLNTGELFF. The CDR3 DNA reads TGTGCCAGCTCGCCAGAGGGGGGACTAAACACCGGGGAGCTGTTTTTT.